A single sample gave rise to the 5 T cell receptor beta chains below, sequenced in a study of shared clonotypes between healthy human individuals. Repertoires were generated with immunoSEQ multiplex PCR, while TCRdb's copy carries only in-frame clones and drops some. The table includes under 1,100,000 clones, around 82% detected once. Source material: memory CD4+ T cells from PBMCs. The subset is: CD45RA-negative fraction. All receptors come from a man between 18 and 29 years old in good health. Some clones in this sample may be carry-over from other donors' samples.

The V gene is TRBV19, the J gene TRBJ1-5; 10 bases are shared with TRBD1. With 5 bases clipped from V and 16 bases from J, the junction kept 17 bases outside the gene matches. The CDR3 length is 15 residues. From germline, CDR1 is LNHDA and CDR2 SQIVND (reference sequence). In DNA form, the CDR3 reads TGTGCCAGTAGTGACACTCCGGGACAGGGGCGTTTATTACATTTT. Its translation: CASSDTPGQGRLLHF.

This chain joins TRBV5-5 and TRBJ2-2; D is uncertain. V was clipped by 0 bases and J by 1 base, with 7 bases between them. Germline V gene data show CDR1 as SGHKS and CDR2 as YYEKEE (reference sequence). This CDR3 spans 15 amino acids. CDR3 DNA: TGTGCCAGCAGCTTGGGACACAGGAACACCGGGGAGCTGTTTTTT. Translation: CASSLGHRNTGELFF.

The rearrangement links TRBV28 to TRBJ2-3; D is unresolved. The ends were cut back, 6 bases at V and 5 bases at J, with 6 bases in the middle. CDR1 and CDR2 (germline): MDHEN, SYDVKM. The CDR3 extends over 11 amino acids. The CDR3 reads CASRLGDTQYF. DNA for the CDR3: TGTGCCAGCAGGCTCGGAGATACGCAGTATTTT.

Remarks on this clone: The junction differs from germline at one of its ends, possibly a read error. The rearrangement joins TRBV10-1 to TRBJ2-7, with D perhaps assigned TRBD1 or TRBD2 (5 bases each). The CDR3 is made up of 13 amino acids. CDR1 and CDR2 from the germline V gene are WNHNN and SYGVQD (reference sequence). The CDR3 loop is CASSRTGTYEQYF. CDR3 DNA sequence: TGCGCCAGCAGTCGGACGGGGACCTATGAGCAGTACTTC.

The chain uses TRBV25-1 and TRBJ2-5; D is ambiguous. Per the germline V gene, CDR1 is MGHDK and CDR2 is SYGVNS. The CDR3 consists of 15 residues. Trimming removed 3 bases at V and 0 bases at J, with 11 bases between. CDR3 amino acids: CASSDRVGYQETQYF. The CDR3 region has the DNA TGTGCCAGCAGTGATAGGGTGGGGTACCAAGAGACCCAGTACTTC.